The source of this TCR beta chain is a study of OX40 agonist ivuxolimab in advanced cancers. The repertoire was sequenced with immunoSEQ multiplex PCR; TCRdb's copy has only in-frame clones and lacks some. The profile shows about 12,000 clones, 84% of them singletons. Study results and limitations: The study did not work out the antigen specificity of the expanded peripheral T cells.

The germline CDR1 and CDR2 sequences are MNHEY and SMNVEV (reference sequence). After removal of 3 bases from V and 3 bases from J, the junction contained 3 bases not matched to a gene. The CDR3 length is 16 residues. A note on this clone: The antigen is unknown.

This receptor was taken from an adult with an advanced solid tumor such as melanoma, head and neck, liver or kidney cancer. The sequences come from CD4+ or CD8+ T cells sorted from blood, collected in a trial of the OX40 agonist ivuxolimab. The chain employs TRBV27 and TRBJ2-2, with TRBD2 matching over 11 bases. The CDR3 sequence: CASSFTGLADTGELFF. The CDR3 DNA reads TGTGCCAGCAGTTTCACGGGACTAGCGGACACCGGGGAGCTGTTTTTT.